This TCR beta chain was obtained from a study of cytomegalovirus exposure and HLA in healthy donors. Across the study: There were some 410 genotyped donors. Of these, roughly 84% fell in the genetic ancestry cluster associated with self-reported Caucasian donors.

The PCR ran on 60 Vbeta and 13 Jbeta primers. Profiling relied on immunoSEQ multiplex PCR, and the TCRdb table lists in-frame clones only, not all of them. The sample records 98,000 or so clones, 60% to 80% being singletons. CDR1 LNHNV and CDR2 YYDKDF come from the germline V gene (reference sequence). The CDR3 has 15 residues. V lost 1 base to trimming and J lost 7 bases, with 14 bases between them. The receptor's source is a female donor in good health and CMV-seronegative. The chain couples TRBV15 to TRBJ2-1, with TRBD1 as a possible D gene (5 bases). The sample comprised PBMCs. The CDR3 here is CATSRVQGADNEQFF. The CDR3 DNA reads TGTGCCACCAGCAGAGTGCAGGGTGCGGATAATGAGCAGTTCTTC.